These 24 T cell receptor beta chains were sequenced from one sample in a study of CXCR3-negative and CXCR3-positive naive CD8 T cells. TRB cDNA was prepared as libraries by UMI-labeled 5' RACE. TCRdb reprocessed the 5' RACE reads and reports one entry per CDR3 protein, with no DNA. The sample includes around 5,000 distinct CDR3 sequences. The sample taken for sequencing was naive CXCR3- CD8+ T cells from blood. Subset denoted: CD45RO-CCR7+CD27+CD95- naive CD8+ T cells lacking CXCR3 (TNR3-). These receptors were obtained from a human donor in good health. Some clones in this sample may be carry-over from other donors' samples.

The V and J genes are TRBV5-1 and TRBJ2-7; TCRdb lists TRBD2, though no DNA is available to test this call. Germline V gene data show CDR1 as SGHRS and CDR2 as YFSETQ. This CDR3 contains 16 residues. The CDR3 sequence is CASSLFRTSGSNEQYF.

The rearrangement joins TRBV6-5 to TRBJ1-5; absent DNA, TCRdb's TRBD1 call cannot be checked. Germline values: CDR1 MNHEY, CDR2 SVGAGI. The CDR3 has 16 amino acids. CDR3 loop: CASSDTRQGGNQPQHF.

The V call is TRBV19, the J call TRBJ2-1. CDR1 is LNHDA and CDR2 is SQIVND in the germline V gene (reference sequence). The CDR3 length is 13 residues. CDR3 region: CASSIDGYNEQFF.

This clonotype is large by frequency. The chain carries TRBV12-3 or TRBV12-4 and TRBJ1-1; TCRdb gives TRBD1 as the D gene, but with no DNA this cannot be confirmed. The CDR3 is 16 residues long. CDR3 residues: CASSFSAATGDAEAFF.

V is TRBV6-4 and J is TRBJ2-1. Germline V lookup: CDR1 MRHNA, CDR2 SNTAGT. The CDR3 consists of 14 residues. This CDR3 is CASSDRGPYNEQFF.

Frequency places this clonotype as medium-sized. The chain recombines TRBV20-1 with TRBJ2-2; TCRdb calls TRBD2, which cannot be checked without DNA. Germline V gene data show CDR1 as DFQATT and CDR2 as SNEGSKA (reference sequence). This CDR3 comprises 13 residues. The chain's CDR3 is CSAGTLDTGELFF.

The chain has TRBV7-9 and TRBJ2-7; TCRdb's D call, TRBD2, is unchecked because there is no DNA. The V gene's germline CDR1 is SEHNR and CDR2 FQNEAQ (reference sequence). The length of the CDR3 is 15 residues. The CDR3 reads CASSQISGRAYEQYF.

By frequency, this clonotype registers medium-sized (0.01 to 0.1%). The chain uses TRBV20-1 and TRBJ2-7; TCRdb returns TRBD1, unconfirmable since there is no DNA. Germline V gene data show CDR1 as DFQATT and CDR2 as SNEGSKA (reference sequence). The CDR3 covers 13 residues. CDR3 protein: CSATDMESYEQYF.

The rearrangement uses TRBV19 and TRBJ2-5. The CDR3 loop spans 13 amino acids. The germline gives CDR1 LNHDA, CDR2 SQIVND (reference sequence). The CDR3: CASSIGVRETQYF. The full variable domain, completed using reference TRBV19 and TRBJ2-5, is DGGITQSPKYLFRKEGQNVTLSCEQNLNHDAMYWYRQDPGQGLRLIYYSQIVNDFQKGDIAEGYSVSREKKESFPLTVTSAQKNPTAFYLCASSIGVRETQYFGPGTRLLVL.

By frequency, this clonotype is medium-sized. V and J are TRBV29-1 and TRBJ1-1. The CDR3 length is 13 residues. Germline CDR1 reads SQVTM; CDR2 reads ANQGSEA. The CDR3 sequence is CSVEGGGGPEAFF.

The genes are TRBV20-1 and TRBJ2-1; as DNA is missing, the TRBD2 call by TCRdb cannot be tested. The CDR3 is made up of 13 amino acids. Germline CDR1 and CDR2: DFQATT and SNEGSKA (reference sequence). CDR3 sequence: CSASTVAGERQFF.

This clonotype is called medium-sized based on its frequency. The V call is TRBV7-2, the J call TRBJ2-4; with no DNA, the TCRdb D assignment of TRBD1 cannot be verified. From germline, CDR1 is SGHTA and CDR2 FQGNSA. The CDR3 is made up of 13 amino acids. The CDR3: CASSPGQGNIQYF.

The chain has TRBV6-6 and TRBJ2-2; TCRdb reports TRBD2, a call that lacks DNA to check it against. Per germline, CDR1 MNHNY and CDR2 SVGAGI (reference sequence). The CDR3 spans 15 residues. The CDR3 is CASSSGLALTGELFF.

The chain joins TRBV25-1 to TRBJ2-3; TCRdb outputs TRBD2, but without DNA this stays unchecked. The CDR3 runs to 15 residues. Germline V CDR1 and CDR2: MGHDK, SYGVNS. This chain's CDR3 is CASASPAGLTDTQYF.

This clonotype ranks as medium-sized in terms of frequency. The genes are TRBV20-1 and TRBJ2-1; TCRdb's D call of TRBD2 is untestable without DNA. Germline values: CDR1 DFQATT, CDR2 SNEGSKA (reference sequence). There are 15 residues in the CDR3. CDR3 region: CSATVSGRTYNEQFF.

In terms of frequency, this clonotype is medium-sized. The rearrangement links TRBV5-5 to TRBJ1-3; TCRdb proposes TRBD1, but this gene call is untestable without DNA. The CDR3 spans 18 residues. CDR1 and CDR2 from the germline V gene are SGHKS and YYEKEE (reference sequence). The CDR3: CASSLVQTGKYSGNTIYF.

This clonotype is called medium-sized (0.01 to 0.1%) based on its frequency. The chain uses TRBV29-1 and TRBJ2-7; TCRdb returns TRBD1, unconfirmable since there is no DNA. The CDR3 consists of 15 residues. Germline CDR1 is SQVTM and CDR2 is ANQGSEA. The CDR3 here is CSVERGQGGPYEQYF.

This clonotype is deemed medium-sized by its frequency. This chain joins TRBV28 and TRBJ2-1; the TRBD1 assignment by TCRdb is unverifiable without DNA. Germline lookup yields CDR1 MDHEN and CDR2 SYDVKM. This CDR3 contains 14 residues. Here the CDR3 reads CASSFLGRGNEQFF.

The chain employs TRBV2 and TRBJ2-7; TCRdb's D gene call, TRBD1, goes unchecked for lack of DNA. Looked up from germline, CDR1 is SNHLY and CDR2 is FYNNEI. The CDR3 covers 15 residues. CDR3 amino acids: CASGGRPRTLYEQYF.

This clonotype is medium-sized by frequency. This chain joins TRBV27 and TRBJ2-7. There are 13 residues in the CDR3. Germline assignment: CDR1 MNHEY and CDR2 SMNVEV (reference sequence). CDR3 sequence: CASSLSVGYEQYF.

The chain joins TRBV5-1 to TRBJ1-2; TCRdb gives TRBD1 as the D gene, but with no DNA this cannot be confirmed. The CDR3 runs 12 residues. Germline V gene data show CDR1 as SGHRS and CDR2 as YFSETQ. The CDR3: CASLGDGRGYTF.

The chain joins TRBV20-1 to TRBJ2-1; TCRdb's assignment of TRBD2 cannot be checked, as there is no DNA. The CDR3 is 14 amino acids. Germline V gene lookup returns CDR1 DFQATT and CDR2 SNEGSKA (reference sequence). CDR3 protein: CSAPYSGSGNEQFF.

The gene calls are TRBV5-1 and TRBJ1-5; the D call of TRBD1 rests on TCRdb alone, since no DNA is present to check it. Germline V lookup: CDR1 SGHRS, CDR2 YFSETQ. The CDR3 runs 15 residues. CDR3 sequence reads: CASSLRPGSNQPQHF.

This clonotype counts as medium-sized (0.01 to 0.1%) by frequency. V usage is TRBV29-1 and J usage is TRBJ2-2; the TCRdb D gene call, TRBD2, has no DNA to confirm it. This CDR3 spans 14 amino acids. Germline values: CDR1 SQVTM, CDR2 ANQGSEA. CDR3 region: CSVEDGSNTGELFF.